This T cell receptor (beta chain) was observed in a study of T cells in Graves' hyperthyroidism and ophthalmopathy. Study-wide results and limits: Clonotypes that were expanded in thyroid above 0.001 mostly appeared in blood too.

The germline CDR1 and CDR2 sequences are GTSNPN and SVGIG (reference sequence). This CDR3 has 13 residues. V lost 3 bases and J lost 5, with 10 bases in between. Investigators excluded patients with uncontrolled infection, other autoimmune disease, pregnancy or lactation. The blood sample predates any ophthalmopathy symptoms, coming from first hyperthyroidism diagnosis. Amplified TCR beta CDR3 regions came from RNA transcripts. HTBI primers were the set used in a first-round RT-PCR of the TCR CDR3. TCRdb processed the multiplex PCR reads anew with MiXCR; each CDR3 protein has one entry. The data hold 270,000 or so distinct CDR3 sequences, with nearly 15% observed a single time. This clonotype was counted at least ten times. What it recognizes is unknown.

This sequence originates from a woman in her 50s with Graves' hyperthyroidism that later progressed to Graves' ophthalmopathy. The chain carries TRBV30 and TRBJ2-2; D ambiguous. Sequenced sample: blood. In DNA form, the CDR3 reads TGTGCCTGGAGAGATGGGTCTACCGGGGAGCTGTTTTTT. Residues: CAWRDGSTGELFF.